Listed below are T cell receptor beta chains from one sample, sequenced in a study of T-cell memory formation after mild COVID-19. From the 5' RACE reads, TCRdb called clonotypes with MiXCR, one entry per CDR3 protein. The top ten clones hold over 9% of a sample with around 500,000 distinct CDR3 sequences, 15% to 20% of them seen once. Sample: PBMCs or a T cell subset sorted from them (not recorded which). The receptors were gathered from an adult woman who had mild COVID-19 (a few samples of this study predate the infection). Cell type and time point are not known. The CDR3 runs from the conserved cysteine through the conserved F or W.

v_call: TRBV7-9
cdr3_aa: CASSPPGGVGEFF

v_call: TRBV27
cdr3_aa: CASSPLGLATRADTQYF

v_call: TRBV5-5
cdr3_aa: CASSPGQGANTGELFF

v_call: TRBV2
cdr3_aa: CASNVGVKQFF

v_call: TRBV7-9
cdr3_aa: CASSLSTPGANVLTF

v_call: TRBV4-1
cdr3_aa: CASSPLTSGSGNEQFF

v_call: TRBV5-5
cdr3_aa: CASSQSEVTGYEQYF

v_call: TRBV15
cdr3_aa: CATSRDLHEQYF

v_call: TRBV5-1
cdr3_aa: CASSLGASADEQFF

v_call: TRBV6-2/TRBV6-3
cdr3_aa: CASSFLLDRAGSGANVLTF

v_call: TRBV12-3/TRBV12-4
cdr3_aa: CASIRDRNTEAFF

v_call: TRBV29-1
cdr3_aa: CSVTTGASYNEQIF

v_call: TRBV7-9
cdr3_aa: CASSRPLDGISTDTQYF

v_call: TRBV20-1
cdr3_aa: CSASRTSGTGEQFF

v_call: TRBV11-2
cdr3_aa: CASSARGPAGGYEQFF

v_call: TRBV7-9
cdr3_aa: CASRSGTTYGYTF

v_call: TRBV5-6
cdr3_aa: CASSLGGQLSNQPQHF

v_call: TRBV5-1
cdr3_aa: CASSPDPELGAFF

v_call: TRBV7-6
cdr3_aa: CASSLSGAGDTQYF

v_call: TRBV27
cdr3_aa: CASSFQTISSTDTQYF